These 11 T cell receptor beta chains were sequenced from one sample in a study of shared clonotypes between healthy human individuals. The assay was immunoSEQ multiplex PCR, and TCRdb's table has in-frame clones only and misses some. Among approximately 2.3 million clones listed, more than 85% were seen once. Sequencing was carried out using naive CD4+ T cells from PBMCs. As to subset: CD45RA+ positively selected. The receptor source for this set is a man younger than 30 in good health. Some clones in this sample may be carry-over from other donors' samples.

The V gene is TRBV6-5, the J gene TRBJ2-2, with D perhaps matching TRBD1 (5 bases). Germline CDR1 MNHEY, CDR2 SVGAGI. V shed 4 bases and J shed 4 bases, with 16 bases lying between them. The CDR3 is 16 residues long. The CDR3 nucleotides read TGTGCCAGCAGTTTCGGTGGGGCCTTACTCACCGGGGAGCTGTTTTTT. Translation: CASSFGGALLTGELFF.

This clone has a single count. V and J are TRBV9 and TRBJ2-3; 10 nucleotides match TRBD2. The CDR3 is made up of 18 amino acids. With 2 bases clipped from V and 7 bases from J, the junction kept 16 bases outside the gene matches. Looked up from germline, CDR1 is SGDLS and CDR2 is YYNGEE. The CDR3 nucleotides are TGTGCCAGCAGCGTGACCCCTATGGCTAGCGGGAGAGGGAATACGCAGTATTTT. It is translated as CASSVTPMASGRGNTQYF. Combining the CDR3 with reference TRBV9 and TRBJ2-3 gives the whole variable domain DSGVTQTPKHLITATGQRVTLRCSPRSGDLSVYWYQQSLDQGLQFLIQYYNGEERAKGNILERFSAQQFPDLHSELNLSSLELGDSALYFCASSVTPMASGRGNTQYFGPGTRLTVL.

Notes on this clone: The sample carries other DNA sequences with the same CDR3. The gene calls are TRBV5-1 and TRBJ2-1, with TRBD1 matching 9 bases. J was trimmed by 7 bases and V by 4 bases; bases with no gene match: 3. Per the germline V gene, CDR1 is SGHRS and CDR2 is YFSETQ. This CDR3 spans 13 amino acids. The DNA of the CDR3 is TGCGCCAGCAGCACGGGACAGGGAAATGAGCAGTTCTTC. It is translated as CASSTGQGNEQFF.

The DNA for the CDR3 is TGTGCCAGCAGAGAGGACAGGGCCAGCTTCAAGGAGCAGTACTTC. Protein product: CASREDRASFKEQYF. This sequence joins TRBV2 and TRBJ2-7; 8 bases line up with TRBD1. Germline V gives CDR1 SNHLY, CDR2 FYNNEI. With V trimmed by 6 bases and J by 7 bases, 14 bases remained unmatched. The CDR3 is made up of 15 amino acids.

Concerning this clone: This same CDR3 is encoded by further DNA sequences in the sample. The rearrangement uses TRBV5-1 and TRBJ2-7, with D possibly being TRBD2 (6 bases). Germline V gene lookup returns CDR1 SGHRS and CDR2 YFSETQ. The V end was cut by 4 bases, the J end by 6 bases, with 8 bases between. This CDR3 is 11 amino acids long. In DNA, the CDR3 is TGCGCCAGCAGCCGACTAGGCGAGCAGTACTTC. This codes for CASSRLGEQYF.

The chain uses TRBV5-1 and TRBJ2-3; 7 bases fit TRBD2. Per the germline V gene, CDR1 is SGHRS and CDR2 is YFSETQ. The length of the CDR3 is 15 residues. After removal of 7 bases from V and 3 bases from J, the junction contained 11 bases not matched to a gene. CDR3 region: CASSEVVAGTDTQYF. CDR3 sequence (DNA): TGCGCCAGCTCCGAGGTGGTAGCGGGTACAGATACGCAGTATTTT.

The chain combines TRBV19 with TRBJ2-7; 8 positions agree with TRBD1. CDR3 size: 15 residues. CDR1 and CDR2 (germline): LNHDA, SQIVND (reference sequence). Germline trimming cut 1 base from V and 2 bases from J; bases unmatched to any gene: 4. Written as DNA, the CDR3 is TGTGCCAGTAGTATAGGCGGGACAGGAACCTACGAGCAGTACTTC. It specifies CASSIGGTGTYEQYF.

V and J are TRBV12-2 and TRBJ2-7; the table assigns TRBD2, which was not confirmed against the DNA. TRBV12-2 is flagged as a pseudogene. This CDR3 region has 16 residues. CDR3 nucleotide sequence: TGTGCAAGTCGCTTACTGGGACTAGTCGAGATCTACGAGCAGTACTTC. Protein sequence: CASRLLGLVEIYEQYF.

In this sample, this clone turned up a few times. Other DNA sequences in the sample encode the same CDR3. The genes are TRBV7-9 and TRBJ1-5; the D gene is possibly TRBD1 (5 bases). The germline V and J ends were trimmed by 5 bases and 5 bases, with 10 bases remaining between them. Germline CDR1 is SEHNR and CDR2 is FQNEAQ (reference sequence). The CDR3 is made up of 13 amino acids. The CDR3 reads CASSLDSYQPQHF. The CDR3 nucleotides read TGTGCCAGCAGCCTTGACAGTTATCAGCCCCAGCATTTT.

CDR3 in amino acids: CASRAQGFDEKLFF. Written as DNA, the CDR3 is TGTGCCAGCAGGGCACAGGGGTTCGATGAAAAACTGTTTTTT. The J gene is TRBJ1-4, the V gene TRBV27; 7 bases align to TRBD1. The CDR3 is 14 amino acids. From germline, CDR1 is MNHEY and CDR2 SMNVEV (reference sequence). Germline trimming cut 6 bases from V and 6 bases from J; bases unmatched to any gene: 7. The variable domain in full, with the rest retrieved from reference TRBV27 and TRBJ1-4, is EAQVTQNPRYLITVTGKKLTVTCSQNMNHEYMSWYRQDPGLGLRQIYYSMNVEVTDKGDVPEGYKVSRKEKRNFPLILESPSPNQTSLYFCASRAQGFDEKLFFGSGTQLSVL.

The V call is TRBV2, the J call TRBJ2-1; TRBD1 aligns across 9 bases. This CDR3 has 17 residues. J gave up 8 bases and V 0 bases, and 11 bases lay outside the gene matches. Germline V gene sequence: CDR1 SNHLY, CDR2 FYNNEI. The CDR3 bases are TGTGCCAGCAGTGAAGCTCTTACCGGGACAGGGATGGATGAGCAGTTCTTC. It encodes CASSEALTGTGMDEQFF.